A single sample gave rise to the 32 T cell receptor beta chains below, sequenced in a study of blood T cell repertoires in COVID-19. Repertoires were generated with immunoSEQ multiplex PCR, while TCRdb's copy carries only in-frame clones and drops some. The sample lists some 180,000 clones; 85% were seen once. Sample: PBMCs or T cells enriched from blood (not recorded which). Receptor source: a middle-aged man who had recovered from COVID-19.

This chain uses TRBV18 with TRBJ2-7; 9 bases fit TRBD1. Per the germline V gene, CDR1 is KGHSH and CDR2 is LQKENI. The ends lost 5 bases at V and 4 bases at J; junction bases unmatched: 3. There are 13 residues in the CDR3. CDR3 loop: CASSVTGGYEQYF. In nucleotides, the CDR3 is TGTGCCAGCTCAGTGACAGGGGGGTACGAGCAGTACTTC.

This clone was observed a few times. The chain uses TRBV28 and TRBJ1-1; D gene unclear. This CDR3 is built from 15 residues. V gave up 3 bases and J gave up 5 bases, with 16 bases separating them. Germline CDR1 MDHEN, CDR2 SYDVKM. The CDR3 DNA follows: TGTGCCAGCAGTTTCCAATCAATCGGAGGAACTGAAGCTTTCTTT. Translation: CASSFQSIGGTEAFF.

The chain joins TRBV2 to TRBJ2-3, with TRBD2 as a possible D gene (6 bases). From germline, CDR1 is SNHLY and CDR2 FYNNEI. There are 15 residues in the CDR3. V shed 3 bases and J shed 3 bases, with 13 bases lying between them. In nucleotides, the CDR3 is TGTGCCAGCAGTGATTCGTTTCGGGGGACAGATACGCAGTATTTT. It specifies CASSDSFRGTDTQYF.

This chain joins TRBV7-2 and TRBJ1-2; D possibly corresponds to TRBD1 (6 bases). This CDR3 has 14 residues. CDR1 is SGHTA, CDR2 FQGNSA, per germline. Trimming took off 4 bases at V and 6 bases at J, with 15 bases between the two ends. The CDR3 loop is CASSSGQRSNGYTF. The CDR3 nucleotides read TGTGCCAGCAGCTCCGGACAGCGATCGAATGGCTACACCTTC.

This sequence joins TRBV27 and TRBJ1-3, with D unclear. Trimming left V 6 bases short and J 5 bases short, with 11 bases between. CDR3 length: 13 amino acids. Per germline, CDR1 MNHEY and CDR2 SMNVEV (reference sequence). The chain's CDR3 is CASSPRGRNTIYF. In DNA, the CDR3 is TGTGCCAGCAGCCCCAGAGGTCGAAACACCATATATTTT.

The chain has TRBV5-1 and TRBJ1-4; a weak D match, TRBD1 (5 bases). Germline V gene data show CDR1 as SGHRS and CDR2 as YFSETQ. The V end lost 1 base, the J end lost 2 bases, and 9 bases lay between the germline ends. The CDR3 runs 15 residues. The CDR3 loop is CASSLTGSTNEKLFF. In nucleotides, the CDR3 is TGCGCCAGCAGCTTGACAGGCTCCACTAATGAAAAACTGTTTTTT.

This clone showed up just a few times. The CDR3 region has the DNA TGTGCCCTAGCGGGGGGGATACAAGAGACCCAGTACTTC. Translated: CALAGGIQETQYF. This rearrangement joins TRBV7-8 to TRBJ2-5; TRBD2 matches 12 bases. Trimming took 11 bases from V and 2 from J; bases not matched to a gene: 3. Germline V gives CDR1 SGHVS, CDR2 FQNEAQ. This CDR3 comprises 13 residues.

The chain recombines TRBV28 with TRBJ2-7, with 7 bases matching TRBD1. Germline CDR1 is MDHEN and CDR2 is SYDVKM. The CDR3 length is 14 residues. With V trimmed by 4 bases and J by 4 bases, 7 bases remained unmatched. The CDR3 nucleotides read TGTGCCAGCAGTTCTACAGGGGAAGTGTACGAGCAGTACTTC. As protein: CASSSTGEVYEQYF.

The chain couples TRBV30 to TRBJ1-1, with TRBD1 matching over 7 bases. This CDR3 is 14 amino acids long. Looked up from germline, CDR1 is GTSNPN and CDR2 is SVGIG (reference sequence). The V gene end was trimmed by 2 bases and the J gene end by 5 bases; junction bases not matched to a gene: 8. The DNA for the CDR3 is TGTGCCTGGAGTCTAACAGGGGCTGGGACTGAAGCTTTCTTT. Translation: CAWSLTGAGTEAFF.

This chain uses TRBV9 with TRBJ2-7; 7 nucleotides agree with TRBD1. This CDR3 contains 14 residues. With 4 bases clipped from V and 3 bases from J, the junction kept 7 bases outside the gene matches. Germline lookup yields CDR1 SGDLS and CDR2 YYNGEE. The CDR3, as DNA: TGTGCCAGCAGCTCCCGGGACAGAAACTACGAGCAGTACTTC. Translating it yields CASSSRDRNYEQYF.

This clone was counted only a few times. DNA of the CDR3: TGTGCCAGCAGTTTCACCTTCTCTCGTGGAGAAAAACTTATGAACACTGAAGCTTTCTTT. This encodes CASSFTFSRGEKLMNTEAFF. The chain is built from TRBV27 and TRBJ1-1; the D is unclear. The ends were cut back, 3 bases at V and 0 bases at J, with 26 bases in the middle. Germline assignment: CDR1 MNHEY and CDR2 SMNVEV (reference sequence). CDR3 length: 20 amino acids.

V usage is TRBV28 and J usage is TRBJ1-2; D perhaps matches TRBD1 (6 bases). Trimming shortened V by 8 bases and J by 4 bases, and 11 bases separated the two germline ends. CDR1 and CDR2 from the germline V gene are MDHEN and SYDVKM. This CDR3 is built from 12 residues. The CDR3 is CASATGSYGYTF. The CDR3 DNA follows: TGTGCCAGCGCAACAGGGTCCTATGGCTACACCTTC.

The chain employs TRBV12-5 and TRBJ1-1; 9 bases are shared with TRBD1. The CDR3 runs to 17 residues. Per the germline V gene, CDR1 is LGHNT and CDR2 is FRNRAP. The V segment lost 5 bases and the J segment 1 base; nucleotides outside the gene matches: 11. CDR3 sequence reads: CASGRDSTGGTNTEAFF. CDR3 nucleotide sequence: TGTGCTAGTGGTAGGGATTCGACAGGGGGTACGAACACTGAAGCTTTCTTT.

The sample holds many counts of this clone. This sequence joins TRBV27 and TRBJ2-7; 8 bases line up with TRBD2. The CDR3 runs to 16 residues. The germline gives CDR1 MNHEY, CDR2 SMNVEV (reference sequence). V gave up 0 bases and J gave up 5 bases; unmatched junction bases: 9. This CDR3 is CASSLSKPGGIDEQYF. The CDR3 nucleotides read TGTGCCAGCAGTTTATCGAAGCCGGGGGGGATAGACGAGCAGTACTTC.

The chain combines TRBV25-1 with TRBJ2-3; D unresolved. Per the germline V gene, CDR1 is MGHDK and CDR2 is SYGVNS. V lost 1 base and J 1 base, leaving 6 bases between the germline ends. The CDR3 contains 14 residues. The CDR3, as DNA: TGTGCCAGCAGTGAATCCACGGGCACAGATACGCAGTATTTT. This codes for CASSESTGTDTQYF.

This clone was counted between two and nine times. The chain is built from TRBV11-3 and TRBJ1-2; possibly TRBD1 for D (5 bases). Germline V gene sequence: CDR1 SGHNT, CDR2 YENEEA. The V gene lost 6 bases and the J gene lost 7 bases, with 21 bases spanning the gap. The CDR3 covers 15 residues. Here the CDR3 DNA reads TGTGCCAGCAGTGCGGCGGGGCCAGTGCGTGTTGGCTACACCTTC. Protein sequence: CASSAAGPVRVGYTF.

The J gene is TRBJ1-4, the V gene TRBV6-5; D remains ambiguous. The CDR3 is 15 residues long. Germline V lookup: CDR1 MNHEY, CDR2 SVGAGI. Between the trimmed V and J ends, which lost 0 bases and 9 bases, there was a span of 14 bases. CDR3 coding DNA: TGTGCCAGCAGTTACTCCTGGAGCGTACGTAAAAAACTGTTTTTT. Amino acid sequence: CASSYSWSVRKKLFF.

Written as DNA, the CDR3 is TGTGCCAGCTGGGGACAGGGGGCATCAGATACGCAGTATTTT. Its translation: CASWGQGASDTQYF. The chain combines TRBV3-1 (or the pseudogene TRBV3-2) with TRBJ2-3; 12 positions agree with TRBD1. Germline lookup yields CDR1 LGHDT and CDR2 YNNKEL (reference sequence). The CDR3 consists of 14 residues. The V and J ends lost 8 bases and 4 bases, in that order; junction bases with no gene match: 4.

The chain has TRBV6-6 and TRBJ1-1; D unresolved. CDR3 length: 14 residues. Germline-derived CDR1 and CDR2 are MNHNY and SVGAGI (reference sequence). Trimming cost V 0 bases and J 6 bases, with 11 bases left between them. CDR3 DNA sequence: TGTGCCAGCAGTTACTCCAGGTCCGGCGCTGAAGCTTTCTTT. The encoded protein is CASSYSRSGAEAFF.

The V and J genes are TRBV7-8 and TRBJ1-1; no firm D call. The V end lost 1 base, the J end lost 5 bases, and 8 bases lay between the germline ends. The germline gives CDR1 SGHVS, CDR2 FQNEAQ. The CDR3 is 13 amino acids. The CDR3 protein is CASSLVDATEAFF. In nucleotides, the CDR3 is TGTGCCAGCAGCTTAGTAGATGCGACTGAAGCTTTCTTT.

This chain connects TRBV10-2 to TRBJ1-1; 8 positions agree with TRBD1. CDR3 length: 13 amino acids. Germline V gene lookup returns CDR1 WSHSY and CDR2 SAAADI. The J segment lost 5 bases and the V segment lost 3 bases, leaving 2 bases of the junction unmatched. CDR3 in DNA: TGCGCCAGCAGTGACAGGGGGCGGACTGAAGCTTTCTTT. Translated: CASSDRGRTEAFF.

The gene calls are TRBV10-3 and TRBJ2-2; D gene ambiguous. CDR3 length: 12 residues. The germline V and J ends were trimmed by 7 bases and 8 bases, with 11 bases remaining between them. Germline V CDR1 and CDR2: ENHRY, SYGVKD. This chain's CDR3 is CAIMASGGELFF. DNA for the CDR3: TGTGCCATCATGGCCTCGGGTGGGGAGCTGTTTTTT.

This clone has a handful of counts. This sequence joins TRBV21-1 and TRBJ2-2; no check of the table's D call, TRBD2, against the DNA was made. TRBV21-1 counts as a pseudogene. The CDR3 extends over 19 amino acids. The CDR3 DNA is TGTGCCACCGGGGCCCAAAAAAAAAGGACTAGCGGGAAGGGCGGGGAGCTGTTTTTT. As protein: CATGAQKKRTSGKGGELFF.

This chain links TRBV6-1 with TRBJ2-7; 7 nucleotides align to TRBD1. The CDR3 is 14 residues long. In germline, CDR1 is MNHNS, CDR2 SASEGT. The V gene end was trimmed by 2 bases and the J gene end by 6 bases; junction bases not matched to a gene: 7. CDR3 sequence (DNA): TGTGCCAGCAGTGAATTGACAGGGCAGGGCGAGCAGTACTTC. Residues: CASSELTGQGEQYF.

V gene TRBV28 combines with J gene TRBJ2-3; 7 nucleotides match TRBD2. This CDR3 has 12 amino acids. With 5 bases clipped from V and 5 bases from J, the junction kept 1 base outside the gene matches. Germline assignment: CDR1 MDHEN and CDR2 SYDVKM. CDR3 residues: CASSGGVDTQYF. The CDR3 bases are TGTGCCAGCAGTGGGGGGGTAGATACGCAGTATTTT.

Here the CDR3 reads CASSSTTSGYEQYF. As DNA, the CDR3 is TGCGCCAGCAGCTCCACGACTAGCGGATACGAGCAGTACTTC. The chain carries TRBV5-1 and TRBJ2-7; 9 bases match TRBD2. The CDR3 covers 14 residues. V shed 3 bases and J 4 bases; nucleotides not matched to a gene: 5. The germline V gene encodes CDR1 SGHRS and CDR2 YFSETQ.

This chain connects TRBV19 to TRBJ1-1; 7 bases line up with TRBD1. The CDR3 runs to 14 residues. V lost 6 bases to trimming and J lost 2 bases; unmatched junction nucleotides: 6. CDR1 is LNHDA and CDR2 is SQIVND in the germline V gene (reference sequence). CDR3 in DNA: TGTGCCAGTAGGAACAGGGGCGCCAACACTGAAGCTTTCTTT. Its protein product is CASRNRGANTEAFF.

The chain employs TRBV19 and TRBJ2-7; the D gene is possibly TRBD1 (7 bases). Germline assignment: CDR1 LNHDA and CDR2 SQIVND (reference sequence). This CDR3 has 16 amino acids. V lost 5 bases and J 4 bases, leaving 21 bases between the germline ends. The CDR3 here is CASSVTGDGSVYEQYF. The CDR3 DNA sequence: TGTGCCAGTAGTGTTACAGGGGACGGGAGTGTTTACGAGCAGTACTTC.

The chain couples TRBV25-1 to TRBJ2-5; no reliable D call. Trimming removed 1 base at V and 4 bases at J, with 4 bases between. The germline CDR1 and CDR2 sequences are MGHDK and SYGVNS. The CDR3 runs 12 residues. The DNA of the CDR3 is TGTGCCAGCAGTGAATTACTAGAGACCCAGTACTTC. Translated, it gives CASSELLETQYF.

This sequence joins TRBV12-3 or TRBV12-4 and TRBJ1-2; maybe TRBD1 (6 bases). Trimming shortened V by 5 bases and J by 13 bases, and 14 bases separated the two germline ends. This CDR3 contains 11 residues. The CDR3 nucleotides read TGTGCCAGCAGTACCTACAGGGATTCCACCTTC. Translating it yields CASSTYRDSTF.

The chain joins TRBV28 to TRBJ1-2; 7 nucleotides align to TRBD1. This CDR3 region has 13 residues. The V segment lost 6 bases and the J segment 8 bases; nucleotides outside the gene matches: 9. Germline assignment: CDR1 MDHEN and CDR2 SYDVKM. The DNA of the CDR3 is TGTGCCAGCAGCCCCAGGACAGGCACCGGCTACACCTTC. It specifies CASSPRTGTGYTF.

This chain uses TRBV4-1 with TRBJ2-2; maybe TRBD2 (6 bases). The CDR3 has 15 residues. Trimming stripped 4 bases from V and 6 bases from J, with 15 bases between. From germline, CDR1 is MGHRA and CDR2 YSYEKL. The CDR3 here is CASSPSDLGSGELFF. The CDR3 nucleotides are TGCGCCAGCAGCCCTAGCGATCTAGGCTCCGGGGAGCTGTTTTTT.